Sequencing of this T cell receptor beta chain was carried out in a study of T cells in Graves' hyperthyroidism and ophthalmopathy. At least ten counts were recorded for this clonotype. Its antigen remains unknown. RNA transcripts were the template for amplifying TCR beta CDR3 regions. When the TCR CDR3 underwent first-round RT-PCR, the HTBI primer set was used. TCRdb fed the multiplex PCR reads into MiXCR, producing one record per CDR3 protein. This repertoire shows about 210,000 distinct CDR3 sequences, 15% to 20% found once; its top ten account for approximately 50%. Trimming took off 11 bases at V and 3 bases at J, with 17 bases between the two ends. The germline gives CDR1 MDHEN, CDR2 SYDVKM. The CDR3 has 13 amino acids. The study, taken as a whole, reports: Model-based prediction identified ophthalmopathy a median approximately 6 months prior to its onset.

The source of this sequence is a middle-aged man with Graves' hyperthyroidism. The sample was blood. The V and J genes are TRBV28 and TRBJ2-7; a possible D gene is TRBD2 (7 bases). The CDR3 region has the DNA TGTGCCTCGTCACAGGGAGGGAACTACGAGCAGTACTTC. Amino acids: CASSQGGNYEQYF.